This TCR beta chain appears in the sequencing data of a study of control samples from healthy donors and cancer patients. CDR3 length: 14 residues. The germline CDR1 and CDR2 sequences are SGHNT and YYREEE (reference sequence). Trimming took off 2 bases at V and 4 bases at J, with 12 bases between the two ends. This table comes from immunoSEQ multiplex PCR, and its TCRdb copy is limited to in-frame clones, with some not included. The sample consists of some 120,000 clones, about 95% of them appearing once. The sequencing sample was made of blood. This chain joins TRBV5-4 and TRBJ2-5; weak D call: TRBD2 (6 bases). The clonotype comes from a man aged 25-40 years in good health. The CDR3 is CASSFGGVRETQYF. In DNA, the CDR3 is TGTGCCAGCAGCTTCGGAGGGGTAAGAGAGACCCAGTACTTC.